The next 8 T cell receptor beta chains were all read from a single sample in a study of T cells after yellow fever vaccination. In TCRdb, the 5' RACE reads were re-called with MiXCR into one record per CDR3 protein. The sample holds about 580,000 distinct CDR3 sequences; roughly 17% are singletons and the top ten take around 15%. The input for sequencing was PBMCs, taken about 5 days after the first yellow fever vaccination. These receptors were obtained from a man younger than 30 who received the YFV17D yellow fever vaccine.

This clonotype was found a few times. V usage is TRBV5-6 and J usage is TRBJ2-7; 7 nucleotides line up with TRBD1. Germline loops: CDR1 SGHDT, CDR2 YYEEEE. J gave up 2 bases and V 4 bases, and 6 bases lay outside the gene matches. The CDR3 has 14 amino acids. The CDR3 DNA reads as TGTGCCAGCAGCCCCCCGACAGGGACCTACGAGCAGTACTTC. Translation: CASSPPTGTYEQYF.

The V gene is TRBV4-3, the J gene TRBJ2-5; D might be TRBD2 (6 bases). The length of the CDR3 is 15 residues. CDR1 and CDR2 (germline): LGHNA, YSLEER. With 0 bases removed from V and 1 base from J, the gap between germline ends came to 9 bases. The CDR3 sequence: CASSQDIGGQETQYF. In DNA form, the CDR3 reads TGCGCCAGCAGCCAAGATATCGGGGGCCAAGAGACCCAGTACTTC.

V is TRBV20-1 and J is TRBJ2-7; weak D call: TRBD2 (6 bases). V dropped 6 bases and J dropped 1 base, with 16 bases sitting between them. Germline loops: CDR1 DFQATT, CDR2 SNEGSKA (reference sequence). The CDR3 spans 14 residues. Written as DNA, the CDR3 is TGCAGTGCGTCCGAGTGGCGGGATTCCTACGAGCAGTACTTC. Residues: CSASEWRDSYEQYF.

CDR3 region: CASTTGRGGGDTQYF. The CDR3 DNA sequence: TGTGCCAGCACCACGGGGCGGGGGGGCGGAGATACGCAGTATTTT. V gene TRBV6-1 combines with J gene TRBJ2-3; 9 bases align to TRBD2. CDR3 length: 15 amino acids. Trimming took 7 bases from V and 5 from J; bases not matched to a gene: 10. CDR1 MNHNS and CDR2 SASEGT come from the germline V gene.

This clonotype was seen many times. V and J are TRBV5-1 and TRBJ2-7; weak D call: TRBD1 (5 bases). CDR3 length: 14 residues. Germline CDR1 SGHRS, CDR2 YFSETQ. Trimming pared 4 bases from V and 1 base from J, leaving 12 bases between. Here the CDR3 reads CASSLNRPSYEQYF. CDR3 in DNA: TGCGCCAGCAGCCTCAACAGGCCATCCTACGAGCAGTACTTC.

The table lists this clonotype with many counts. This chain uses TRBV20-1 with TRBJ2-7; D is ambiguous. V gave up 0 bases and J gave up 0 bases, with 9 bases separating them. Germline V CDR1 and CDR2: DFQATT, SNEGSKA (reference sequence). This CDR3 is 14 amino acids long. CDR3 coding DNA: TGCAGTGCTAGAGAGCATATCAGCTCCTACGAGCAGTACGTC. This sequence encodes CSAREHISSYEQYV.

As DNA, the CDR3 is TGTGCCAGTTGCATCACAGGGGATCTCACCGGGGAGCTGTTTTTT. Protein product: CASCITGDLTGELFF. The chain couples TRBV18 to TRBJ2-2, with 7 bases lining up with TRBD1. Germline lookup yields CDR1 KGHSH and CDR2 LQKENI. V gave up 9 bases and J gave up 4 bases; unmatched junction bases: 11. CDR3 length equals 15 residues.

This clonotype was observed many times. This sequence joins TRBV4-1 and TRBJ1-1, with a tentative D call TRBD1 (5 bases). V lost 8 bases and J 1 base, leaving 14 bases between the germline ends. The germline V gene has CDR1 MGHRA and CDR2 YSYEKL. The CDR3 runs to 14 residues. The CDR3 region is CASRGFLRNTEAFF. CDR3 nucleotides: TGCGCCAGCCGGGGCTTCTTACGGAACACTGAAGCTTTCTTT.